This TCR beta chain was obtained from a study of blood T cells in healthy people across ages. In its sample, this clonotype was seen a few times. Through a sample-barcoded 5' primer and a J-beta primer mix, a second PCR was run for roughly 7 to 12 cycles. Each CDR3 protein is one row after TCRdb ran MiXCR on the 5' RACE reads. The sample contains 700,000 to 850,000 distinct CDR3 sequences, around 34% of which appear only once. The CDR3 has 17 residues. CDR1 MNHEY and CDR2 SVGEGT come from the germline V gene. V gave up 6 bases and J gave up 0 bases; unmatched junction bases: 14. The V gene is TRBV6-2 or TRBV6-3, the J gene TRBJ2-7; 7 positions match TRBD1. Specimen: blood. The receptor was isolated from a man aged 18 to 30 in good health. The CDR3 reads CASSKHLTGKSSYEQYF. DNA of the CDR3: TGTGCCAGCAGCAAGCATTTGACAGGGAAAAGCTCCTACGAGCAGTACTTC.